This T cell receptor (beta chain) was profiled in a study of cytomegalovirus exposure and HLA in healthy donors. TCRdb's table, derived via immunoSEQ multiplex PCR, lists solely in-frame clones and lacks some. Seen here are roughly 240,000 clones, around nine tenths observed once, and the top ten hold less than 3%. This CDR3 has 15 residues. The J segment lost 3 bases and the V segment lost 5 bases, leaving 5 bases of the junction unmatched. The germline gives CDR1 SGHAT, CDR2 FQNNGV. The gene calls are TRBV11-2 and TRBJ2-7; 12 bases are shared with TRBD2. Material: PBMCs. This TCR derives from a man between 18 and 35 years old in good health and CMV-seronegative. The CDR3 sequence is CASSAGLAGGYEQYF. CDR3 nucleotide sequence: TGTGCCAGCAGCGCGGGACTAGCGGGTGGCTACGAGCAGTACTTC. Filled out from reference TRBV11-2 and TRBJ2-7, the complete variable domain reads EAGVAQSPRYKIIEKRQSVAFWCNPISGHATLYWYQQILGQGPKLLIQFQNNGVVDDSQLPKDRFSAERLKGVDSTLKIQPAKLEDSAVYLCASSAGLAGGYEQYFGPGTRLTVT.